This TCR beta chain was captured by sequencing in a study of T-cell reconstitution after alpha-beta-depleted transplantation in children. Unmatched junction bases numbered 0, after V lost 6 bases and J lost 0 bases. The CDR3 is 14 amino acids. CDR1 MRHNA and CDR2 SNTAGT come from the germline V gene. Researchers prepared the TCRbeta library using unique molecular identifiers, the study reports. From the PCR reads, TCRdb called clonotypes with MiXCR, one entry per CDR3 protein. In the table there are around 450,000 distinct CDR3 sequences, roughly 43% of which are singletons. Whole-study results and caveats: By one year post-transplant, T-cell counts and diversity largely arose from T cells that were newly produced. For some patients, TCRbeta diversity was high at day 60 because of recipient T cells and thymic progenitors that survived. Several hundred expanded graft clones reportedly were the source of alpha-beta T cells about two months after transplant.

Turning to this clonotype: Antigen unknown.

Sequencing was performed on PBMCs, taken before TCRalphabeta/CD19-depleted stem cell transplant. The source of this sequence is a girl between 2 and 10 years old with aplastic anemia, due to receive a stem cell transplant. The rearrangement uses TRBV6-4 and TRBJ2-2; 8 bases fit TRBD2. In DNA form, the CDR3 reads TGTGCCAGCAGCGGGAGGGCGAACACCGGGGAGCTGTTTTTT. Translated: CASSGRANTGELFF.